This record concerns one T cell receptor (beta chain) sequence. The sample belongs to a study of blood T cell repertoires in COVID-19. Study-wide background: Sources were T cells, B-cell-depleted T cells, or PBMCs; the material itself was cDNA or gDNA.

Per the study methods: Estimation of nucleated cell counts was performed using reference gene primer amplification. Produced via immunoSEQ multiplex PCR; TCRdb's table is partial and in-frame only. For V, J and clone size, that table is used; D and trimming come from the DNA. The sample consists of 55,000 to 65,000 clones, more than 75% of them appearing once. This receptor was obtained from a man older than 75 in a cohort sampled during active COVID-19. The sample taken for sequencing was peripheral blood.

In nucleotides, the CDR3 is TGTGCCAGCAGTTTATCGGGTCGCAATGAGCAGTTCTTC. It is translated as CASSLSGRNEQFF. This sequence joins TRBV12-3 or TRBV12-4 and TRBJ2-1, with D unresolved. There are 13 residues in the CDR3. V gave up 2 bases and J gave up 6 bases, with 8 bases separating them.